This T cell receptor (beta chain) was obtained from a study of blood T cell repertoires in COVID-19. Whole-study context: COVID-19 samples, acute and convalescent, were from the United States, Italy and Spain. T cells, B-cell-depleted T cells, or PBMCs supplied cDNA or gDNA.

Deletions cut 3 bases from V and 5 bases from J, with 14 bases between. Germline V gene sequence: CDR1 SGHKS, CDR2 YYEKEE (reference sequence). This CDR3 is built from 15 residues. Libraries were prepared by immunoSEQ multiplex PCR; TCRdb keeps only in-frame clonotypes and omits some of them. The table includes about 300,000 clones, about nine tenths detected once. The chain links TRBV5-5 to TRBJ2-2; D is possibly TRBD1 (6 bases). The sequencing sample was made of peripheral blood. The clonotype comes from a woman in her thirties who had recovered from COVID-19. CDR3 region: CASSSPGHRTGELFF. In nucleotides, the CDR3 is TGTGCCAGCAGCTCCCCGGGACATAGAACCGGGGAGCTGTTTTTT.